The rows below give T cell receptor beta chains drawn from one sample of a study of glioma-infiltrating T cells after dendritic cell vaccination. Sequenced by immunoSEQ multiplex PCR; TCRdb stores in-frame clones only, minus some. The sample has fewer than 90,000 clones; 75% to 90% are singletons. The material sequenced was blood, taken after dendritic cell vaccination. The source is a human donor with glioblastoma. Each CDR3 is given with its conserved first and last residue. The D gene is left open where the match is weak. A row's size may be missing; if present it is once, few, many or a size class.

CDR3aa: CSANRNTEAFF
CDR3nt: TGCAGTGCTAATAGGAACACTGAAGCTTTCTTT
abundance: -
d_gene: -
j_gene: TRBJ1-1
v_gene: TRBV20-1

CDR3aa: CASSQDRVRVDEQFF
CDR3nt: TGTGCCAGCAGCCAAGATAGGGTCAGGGTGGATGAGCAGTTCTTC
abundance: -
d_gene: -
j_gene: TRBJ2-1
v_gene: TRBV14

CDR3aa: CASSLGLTGFDNEQFF
CDR3nt: TGTGCCAGCAGCTTAGGTCTGACAGGGTTTGACAATGAGCAGTTCTTC
abundance: -
d_gene: TRBD1
j_gene: TRBJ2-1
v_gene: TRBV7-9

CDR3aa: CASSAGTSGLTQETQYF
CDR3nt: TGTGCCAGCAGCGCCGGGACTAGCGGGCTGACTCAAGAGACCCAGTACTTC
abundance: -
d_gene: TRBD2
j_gene: TRBJ2-5
v_gene: TRBV5-6

CDR3aa: CAWSQKNTEAFF
CDR3nt: TGTGCCTGGAGCCAAAAGAACACTGAAGCTTTCTTT
abundance: -
d_gene: -
j_gene: TRBJ1-1
v_gene: TRBV30

CDR3aa: CSMYRGSGGTEAFF
CDR3nt: TGCAGCATGTACCGGGGGTCGGGAGGGACTGAAGCTTTCTTT
abundance: -
d_gene: -
j_gene: TRBJ1-1
v_gene: TRBV29-1

CDR3aa: CASSDAGRSNVLTF
CDR3nt: TGTGCCAGCAGTGACGCGGGCCGGTCCAACGTCCTGACTTTC
abundance: -
d_gene: -
j_gene: TRBJ2-6
v_gene: TRBV2

CDR3aa: CASSRTGGIQETQYF
CDR3nt: TGTGCCAGCAGTCGCACAGGGGGCATCCAAGAGACCCAGTACTTC
abundance: -
d_gene: TRBD1
j_gene: TRBJ2-5
v_gene: TRBV6-5

CDR3aa: CAYQDREVDGYTF
CDR3nt: TGTGCCTACCAGGACAGGGAAGTTGATGGCTACACCTTC
abundance: -
d_gene: TRBD1
j_gene: TRBJ1-2
v_gene: TRBV7-9

CDR3aa: CASSPRKVEVDEQYF
CDR3nt: TGTGCCAGCAGTCCCAGGAAGGTCGAAGTCGACGAGCAGTACTTC
abundance: once
d_gene: -
j_gene: TRBJ2-7
v_gene: TRBV6-1

CDR3aa: CASTPTSSNQPQHF
CDR3nt: TGTGCCAGCACCCCGACAAGTAGCAATCAGCCCCAGCATTTT
abundance: -
d_gene: -
j_gene: TRBJ1-5
v_gene: TRBV6-1

CDR3aa: CASSGHQGDGTEAFF
CDR3nt: TGTGCCAGCAGTGGGCACCAGGGGGATGGCACTGAAGCTTTCTTT
abundance: -
d_gene: TRBD1
j_gene: TRBJ1-1
v_gene: TRBV25-1